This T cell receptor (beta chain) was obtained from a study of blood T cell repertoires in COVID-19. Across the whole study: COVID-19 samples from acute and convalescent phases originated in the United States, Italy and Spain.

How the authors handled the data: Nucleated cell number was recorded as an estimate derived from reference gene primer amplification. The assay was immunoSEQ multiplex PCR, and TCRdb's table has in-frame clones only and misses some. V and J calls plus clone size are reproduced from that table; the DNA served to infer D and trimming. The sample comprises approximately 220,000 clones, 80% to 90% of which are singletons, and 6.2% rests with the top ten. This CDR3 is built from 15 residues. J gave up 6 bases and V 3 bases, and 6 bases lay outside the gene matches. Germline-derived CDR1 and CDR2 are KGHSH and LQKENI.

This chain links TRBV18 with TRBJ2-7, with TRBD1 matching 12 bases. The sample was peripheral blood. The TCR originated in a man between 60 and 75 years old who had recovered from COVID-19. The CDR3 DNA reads TGTGCCAGCTCACCCGGGGACAGGGGGCTCTTCGAGCAGTACTTC. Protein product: CASSPGDRGLFEQYF.